This TCR beta chain emerged from a study of control samples from healthy donors and cancer patients. From germline, CDR1 is LNHDA and CDR2 SQIVND (reference sequence). The trim removed 1 base at V and 4 bases at J, leaving 7 bases unmatched. The CDR3 runs to 16 residues. Only in-frame clones appear in the TCRdb table, and some are missing; sequencing was by immunoSEQ multiplex PCR. This sample carries around 230,000 clones, over 90% of them seen once, and the ten largest clones take approximately 1.5%. The sequencing sample was made of blood. The receptor was derived from a man aged 45-60 years in good health. The chain recombines TRBV19 with TRBJ2-1, with 7 bases aligning to TRBD1. CDR3 sequence reads: CASSIANRGPYNEQFF. CDR3 bases: TGTGCCAGTAGTATAGCTAACAGGGGCCCTTACAATGAGCAGTTCTTC.